This T cell receptor beta chain was sequenced in a study of shared clonotypes between healthy human individuals. Assay used: immunoSEQ multiplex PCR; TCRdb lists only in-frame clones, some missing. Of some 530,000 clones listed, 81% are singletons. Germline CDR1 reads LNHNV; CDR2 reads YYDKDF (reference sequence). The ends lost 4 bases at V and 7 bases at J; junction bases unmatched: 10. The CDR3 contains 14 residues. The specimen sequenced was PBMCs. This chain links TRBV15 with TRBJ2-7; 7 nucleotides line up with TRBD1. This clonotype was obtained from a woman between 40 and 55 years old in good health. Some clones in this sample may be carry-over from other donors' samples. The CDR3 nucleotides read TGTGCCACCAGCATAGACAGGGTATCAGGAGAGCAGTACTTC. Translation: CATSIDRVSGEQYF.